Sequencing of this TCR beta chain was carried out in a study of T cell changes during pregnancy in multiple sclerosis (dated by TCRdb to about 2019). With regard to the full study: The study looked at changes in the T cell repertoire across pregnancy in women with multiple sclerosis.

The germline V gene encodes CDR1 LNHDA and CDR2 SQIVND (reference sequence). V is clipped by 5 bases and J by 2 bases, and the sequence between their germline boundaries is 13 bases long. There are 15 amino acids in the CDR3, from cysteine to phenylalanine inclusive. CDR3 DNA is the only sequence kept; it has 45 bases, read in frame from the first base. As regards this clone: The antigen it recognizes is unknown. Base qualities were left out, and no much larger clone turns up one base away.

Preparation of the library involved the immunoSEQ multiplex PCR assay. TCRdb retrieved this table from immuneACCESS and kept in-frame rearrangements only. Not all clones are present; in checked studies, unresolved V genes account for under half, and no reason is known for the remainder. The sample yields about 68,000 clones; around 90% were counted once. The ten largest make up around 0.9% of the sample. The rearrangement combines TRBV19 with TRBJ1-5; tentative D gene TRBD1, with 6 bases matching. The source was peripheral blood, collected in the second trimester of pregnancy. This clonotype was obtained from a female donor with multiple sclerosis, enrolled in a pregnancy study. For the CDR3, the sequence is CASSSQGNGNQPQHF. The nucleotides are TGTGCCAGTAGTTCACAGGGAAATGGCAATCAGCCCCAGCATTTT.